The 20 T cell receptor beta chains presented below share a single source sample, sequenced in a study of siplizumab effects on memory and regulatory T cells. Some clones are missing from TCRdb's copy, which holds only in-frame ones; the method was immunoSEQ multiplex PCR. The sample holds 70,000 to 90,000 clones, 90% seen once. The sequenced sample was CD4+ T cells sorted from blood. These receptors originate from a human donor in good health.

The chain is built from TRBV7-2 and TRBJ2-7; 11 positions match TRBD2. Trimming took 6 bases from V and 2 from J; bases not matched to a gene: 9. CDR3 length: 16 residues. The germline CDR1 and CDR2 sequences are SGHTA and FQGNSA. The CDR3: CASRPTTSGSPYEQYF. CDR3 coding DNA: TGTGCCAGCAGGCCAACAACTAGCGGGAGTCCCTACGAGCAGTACTTC.

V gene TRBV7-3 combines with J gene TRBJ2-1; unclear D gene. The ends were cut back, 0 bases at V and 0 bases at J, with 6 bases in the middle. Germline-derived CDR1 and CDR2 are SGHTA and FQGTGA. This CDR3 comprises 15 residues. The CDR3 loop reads CASSLTGSSYNEQFF. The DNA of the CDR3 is TGTGCCAGCAGCTTAACCGGTAGCTCCTACAATGAGCAGTTCTTC.

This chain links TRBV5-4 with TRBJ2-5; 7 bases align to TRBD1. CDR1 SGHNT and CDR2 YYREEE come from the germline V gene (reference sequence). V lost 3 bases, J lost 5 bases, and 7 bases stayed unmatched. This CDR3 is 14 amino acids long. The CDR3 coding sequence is TGTGCCAGCAGCTCCCCCCGGGACAGTGAGACCCAGTACTTC. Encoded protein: CASSSPRDSETQYF.

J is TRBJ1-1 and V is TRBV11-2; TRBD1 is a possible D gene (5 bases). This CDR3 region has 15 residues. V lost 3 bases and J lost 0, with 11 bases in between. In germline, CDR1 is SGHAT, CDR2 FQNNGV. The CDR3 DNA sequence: TGTGCCAGCAGCTTGCAGGGCGGGATGAACACTGAAGCTTTCTTT. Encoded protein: CASSLQGGMNTEAFF.

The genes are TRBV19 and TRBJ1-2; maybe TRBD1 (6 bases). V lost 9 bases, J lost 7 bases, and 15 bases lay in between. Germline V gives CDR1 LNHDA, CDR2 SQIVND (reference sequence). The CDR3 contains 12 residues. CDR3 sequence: CASSEGGTGYTF. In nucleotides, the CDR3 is TGTGCCAGCTCGGAGGGGGGGACTGGCTACACCTTC.

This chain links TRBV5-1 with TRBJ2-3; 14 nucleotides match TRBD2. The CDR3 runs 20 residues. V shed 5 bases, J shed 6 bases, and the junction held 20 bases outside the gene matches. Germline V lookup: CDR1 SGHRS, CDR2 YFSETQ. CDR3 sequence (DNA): TGCGCCAGCAGTTCTCTACCGGGACTAGCGGGAGAAGGGGAGGTGGATACGCAGTATTTT. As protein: CASSSLPGLAGEGEVDTQYF.

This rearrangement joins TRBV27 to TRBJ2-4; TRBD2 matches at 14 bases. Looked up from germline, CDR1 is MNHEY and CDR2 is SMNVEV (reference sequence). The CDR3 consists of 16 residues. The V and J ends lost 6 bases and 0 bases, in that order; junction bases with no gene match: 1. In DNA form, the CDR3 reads TGTGCCAGCAGGGGACTAGCGGGAGTAGCCAAAAACATTCAGTACTTC. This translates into CASRGLAGVAKNIQYF.

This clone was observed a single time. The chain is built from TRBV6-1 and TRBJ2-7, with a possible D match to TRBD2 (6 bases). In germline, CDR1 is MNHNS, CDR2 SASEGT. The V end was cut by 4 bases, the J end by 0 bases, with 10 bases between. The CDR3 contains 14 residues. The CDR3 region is CASSARGTSYEQYF. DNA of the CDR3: TGTGCCAGCAGTGCCCGGGGGACCTCCTACGAGCAGTACTTC.

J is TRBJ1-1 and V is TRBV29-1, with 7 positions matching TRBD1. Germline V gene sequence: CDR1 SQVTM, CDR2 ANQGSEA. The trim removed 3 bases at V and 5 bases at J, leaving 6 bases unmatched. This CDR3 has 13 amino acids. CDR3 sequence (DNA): TGCAGCGTTGAGTGGAACAGGGGTACTGAAGCTTTCTTT. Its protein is CSVEWNRGTEAFF.

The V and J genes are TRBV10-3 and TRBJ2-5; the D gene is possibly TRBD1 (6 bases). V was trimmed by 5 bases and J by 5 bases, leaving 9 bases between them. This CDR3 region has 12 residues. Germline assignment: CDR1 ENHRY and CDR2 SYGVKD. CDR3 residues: CAISQGFETQYF. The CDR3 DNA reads TGTGCCATCAGTCAGGGGTTTGAGACCCAGTACTTC.

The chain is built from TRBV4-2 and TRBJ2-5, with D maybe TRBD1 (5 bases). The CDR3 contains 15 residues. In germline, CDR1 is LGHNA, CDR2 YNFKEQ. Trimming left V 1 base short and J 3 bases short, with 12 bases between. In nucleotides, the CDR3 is TGTGCCAGCAGCCAAGCAACGCGCAGGGAAGAGACCCAGTACTTC. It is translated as CASSQATRREETQYF.

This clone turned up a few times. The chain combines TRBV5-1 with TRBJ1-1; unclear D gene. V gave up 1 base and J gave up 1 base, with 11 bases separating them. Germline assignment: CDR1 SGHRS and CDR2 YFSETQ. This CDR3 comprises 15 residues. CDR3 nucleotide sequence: TGCGCCAGCAGCTTGCAGATTCGGGGGAACACTGAAGCTTTCTTT. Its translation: CASSLQIRGNTEAFF. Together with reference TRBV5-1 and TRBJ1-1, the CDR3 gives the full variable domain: KAGVTQTPRYLIKTRGQQVTLSCSPISGHRSVSWYQQTPGQGLQFLFEYFSETQRNKGNFPGRFSGRQFSNSRSEMNVSTLELGDSALYLCASSLQIRGNTEAFFGQGTRLTVV.

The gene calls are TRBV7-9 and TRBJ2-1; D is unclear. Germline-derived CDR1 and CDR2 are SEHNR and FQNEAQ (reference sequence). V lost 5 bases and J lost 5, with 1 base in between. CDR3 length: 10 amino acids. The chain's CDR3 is CASSDNEQFF. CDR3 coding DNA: TGTGCCAGCAGCGACAATGAGCAGTTCTTC.

The DNA for the CDR3 is TGCGCCAGCAGCTTGGGGGAGAGCACAGATACGCAGTATTTT. It yields the protein CASSLGESTDTQYF. The chain uses TRBV5-1 and TRBJ2-3, with D maybe TRBD2 (5 bases). Deletions cut 0 bases from V and 0 bases from J, with 5 bases between. Germline values: CDR1 SGHRS, CDR2 YFSETQ. CDR3 length: 14 residues.

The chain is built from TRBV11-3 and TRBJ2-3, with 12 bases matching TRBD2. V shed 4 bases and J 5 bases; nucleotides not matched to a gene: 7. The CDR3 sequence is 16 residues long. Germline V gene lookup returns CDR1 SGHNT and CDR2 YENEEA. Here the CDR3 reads CASSSRTSGIGDTQYF. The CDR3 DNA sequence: TGTGCCAGCAGCTCCCGGACTAGCGGGATTGGAGATACGCAGTATTTT. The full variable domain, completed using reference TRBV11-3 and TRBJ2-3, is EAGVVQSPRYKIIEKKQPVAFWCNPISGHNTLYWYLQNLGQGPELLIRYENEEAVDDSQLPKDRFSAERLKGVDSTLKIQPAELGDSAVYLCASSSRTSGIGDTQYFGPGTRLTVL.

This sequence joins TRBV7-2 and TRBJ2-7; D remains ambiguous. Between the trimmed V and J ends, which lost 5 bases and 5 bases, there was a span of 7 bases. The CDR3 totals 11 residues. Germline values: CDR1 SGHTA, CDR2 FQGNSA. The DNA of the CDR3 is TGTGCCAGCAGCCTACGGGACGAGCAGTACTTC. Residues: CASSLRDEQYF.

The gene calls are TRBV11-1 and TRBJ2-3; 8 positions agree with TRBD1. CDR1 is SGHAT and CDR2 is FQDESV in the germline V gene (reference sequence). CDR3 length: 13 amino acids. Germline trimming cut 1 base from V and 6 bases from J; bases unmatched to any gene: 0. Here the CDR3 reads CASSLDRGDTQYF. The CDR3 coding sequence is TGTGCCAGCAGCTTAGACAGGGGGGATACGCAGTATTTT.

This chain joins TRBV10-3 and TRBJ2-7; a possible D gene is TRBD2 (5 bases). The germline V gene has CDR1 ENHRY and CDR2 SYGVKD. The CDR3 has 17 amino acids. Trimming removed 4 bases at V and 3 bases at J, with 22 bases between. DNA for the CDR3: TGTGCCATCAGTGGGCCCATCACGGACTCCAATAACTACGAGCAGTACTTC. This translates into CAISGPITDSNNYEQYF.

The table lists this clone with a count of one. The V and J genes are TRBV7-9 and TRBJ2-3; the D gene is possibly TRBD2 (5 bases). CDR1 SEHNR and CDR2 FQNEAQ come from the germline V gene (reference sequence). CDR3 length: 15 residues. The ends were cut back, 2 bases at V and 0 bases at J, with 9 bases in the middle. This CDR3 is CASSLRGPSTDTQYF. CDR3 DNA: TGTGCCAGCAGCTTACGCGGGCCTAGCACAGATACGCAGTATTTT.

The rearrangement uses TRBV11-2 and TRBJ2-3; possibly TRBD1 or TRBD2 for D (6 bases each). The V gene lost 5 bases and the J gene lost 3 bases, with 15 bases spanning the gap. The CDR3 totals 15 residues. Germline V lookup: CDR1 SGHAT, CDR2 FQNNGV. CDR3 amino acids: CASSQDWGATDTQYF. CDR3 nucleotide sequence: TGTGCCAGCAGCCAGGACTGGGGGGCGACAGATACGCAGTATTTT.